This entry is about one T cell receptor beta chain. The sample comes from a study of human T cells and chemical hapten exposure. Study details: Chiefly women, the patients showed alopecia areata, totalis or universalis.

Stated time point: patch test 2, 6 weeks after DPC sensitization. Treatment meaning: therapeutic diphenylcyclopropenone sensitization with weekly scalp DPC. Original data processing: Samples had a median of about 95,000 TCRs, ranging about 20,000 to 750,000. Each CDR3 protein is one row after TCRdb ran MiXCR on the RACE reads. The V and J calls shown here were made by TCRdb, not taken from the authors' results. The profile shows a few hundred thousand distinct CDR3 sequences, roughly 6.3% of them singletons. V was pared by 2 bases and J by 5 bases, with 17 bases between. CDR1 is SEHNR, CDR2 FQNEAQ, per germline (reference sequence). The CDR3 covers 16 residues.

The origin of this receptor is a woman aged 18-29 years with alopecia areata. Some clones in this sample may be carry-over from other donors' samples. V is TRBV7-9 and J is TRBJ2-3; possibly TRBD1 or TRBD2 for D (5 bases each). The material was whole blood, obtained in connection with sensitization to the hapten diphenylcyclopropenone (DPC). The CDR3 coding sequence is TGTGCCAGCAGCTTACCCGGGACCGTAGAGCAAGATACGCAGTATTTT. Amino acid sequence: CASSLPGTVEQDTQYF.